The clone carrying this T cell receptor (beta chain) occurred many times. Its target is not known. The CDR3 is 12 amino acids. Trimming took off 6 bases at V and 4 bases at J, with 10 bases between the two ends. The V gene's germline CDR1 is SGHDN and CDR2 FVKESK. Caucasian adults living in Nashville, Tennessee, provided all samples. The protocol was immunoSEQ multiplex PCR, while the TCRdb copy is restricted to in-frame clones and leaves out a portion. This table holds about 670,000 clones, around 72% found once. These data are taken from a study of shared clonotypes between healthy human individuals. Study background: Plates per donor: three CD4 naive, three CD4 memory, two CD8 naive, one CD8 memory. Regarding the study as a whole: The represented genetic and exposure-history diversity was limited by the small number of donors.

The sample was memory CD4+ T cells sorted from blood. Subset indicated: CD45RA-negative fraction. This TCR was recovered from a woman in her twenties or thirties in good health. The chain combines TRBV14 with TRBJ2-7, with D uncertain. The CDR3 DNA reads as TGTGCCAGCAGTCCCAACAGATACGAGCAGTACTTC. Translating gives CASSPNRYEQYF.